This record concerns one T cell receptor beta chain sequence. The sample is drawn from a study of blood T cell repertoires in COVID-19. Germline V gene lookup returns CDR1 SGHDN and CDR2 FVKESK. The CDR3 has 14 residues. The ends were cut back, 1 base at V and 8 bases at J, with 14 bases in the middle. Some clones are missing from TCRdb's copy, which holds only in-frame ones; the method was immunoSEQ multiplex PCR. The profile shows about 160,000 clones, 82% of them singletons. The sequenced sample consisted of peripheral blood. This TCR was recovered from a human donor with acute or convalescent COVID-19. The donor label of this sample is uncertain. This chain uses TRBV14 with TRBJ2-5; tentatively, D is TRBD1 (5 bases). The DNA of the CDR3 is TGTGCCAGCAGCCAAGGGGGCAGCTGGTTTACCCAGTACTTC. This encodes CASSQGGSWFTQYF.